This T cell receptor beta chain was captured in a study of blood T cells in healthy people across ages. The CDR3 totals 16 residues. Trimming at V came to 3 bases and at J to 5 bases, leaving 10 bases not matched to a gene. Germline V gives CDR1 MDHEN, CDR2 SYDVKM. Russia was home to the donors, healthy Caucasian individuals aged roughly 6 to 90. This clonotype was recorded a few times. Next came a second PCR, run for roughly 6 to 11 cycles, which used a sample-barcoded 5' primer along with a J-beta primer mix. TCRdb recomputed calls from the 5' RACE reads with MiXCR, one row per CDR3 protein. The data show around 820,000 distinct CDR3 sequences, around a quarter seen once. These data were also reused for a study on T cells of mothers and their children. As that report states: Thymic selection molds TCR recombination output in much the same way for related pairs as for unrelated pairs. Related mother-child pairs shared slightly more overlap than unrelated pairs, but the difference was non-significant.

The receptor comes from a boy younger than 18 in good health. Input material: blood. The gene calls are TRBV28 and TRBJ2-4, with TRBD2 matching 7 bases. Written as DNA, the CDR3 is TGTGCCAGCAGTTTTAGCGGGCTGGCGACCCAAAACATTCAGTACTTC. Amino acids: CASSFSGLATQNIQYF.